This TCR beta chain was identified in a study of yellow fever vaccine responses in identical twins. The study's findings and limits: Twins reportedly had a vaccine T cell response that seemed partly convergent, partly personalized.

Trimming took off 5 bases at V and 1 base at J, with 18 bases between the two ends. The CDR3 totals 16 residues. CDR1 and CDR2 from the germline V gene are KGHSH and LQKENI. To note about this clonotype: Its target is unknown.

TCRdb called the RT-PCR reads again in MiXCR, with one record for every CDR3 protein. The sample shows approximately 32,000 distinct CDR3 sequences, approximately 54% of them seen only once. The rearrangement links TRBV18 to TRBJ2-7, with D tentatively TRBD1 (5 bases). The receptor was derived from a woman younger than 30 who received the yellow fever vaccine. The sequenced sample was T cells from blood (PBMCs), unsorted or a sorted subset (not recorded which), obtained before or after yellow fever vaccination (not recorded which). CDR3 residues: CASSRRVRDFSYEQYF. The CDR3 DNA reads TGTGCCAGCTCAAGAAGAGTCAGGGATTTTTCCTACGAGCAGTACTTC.